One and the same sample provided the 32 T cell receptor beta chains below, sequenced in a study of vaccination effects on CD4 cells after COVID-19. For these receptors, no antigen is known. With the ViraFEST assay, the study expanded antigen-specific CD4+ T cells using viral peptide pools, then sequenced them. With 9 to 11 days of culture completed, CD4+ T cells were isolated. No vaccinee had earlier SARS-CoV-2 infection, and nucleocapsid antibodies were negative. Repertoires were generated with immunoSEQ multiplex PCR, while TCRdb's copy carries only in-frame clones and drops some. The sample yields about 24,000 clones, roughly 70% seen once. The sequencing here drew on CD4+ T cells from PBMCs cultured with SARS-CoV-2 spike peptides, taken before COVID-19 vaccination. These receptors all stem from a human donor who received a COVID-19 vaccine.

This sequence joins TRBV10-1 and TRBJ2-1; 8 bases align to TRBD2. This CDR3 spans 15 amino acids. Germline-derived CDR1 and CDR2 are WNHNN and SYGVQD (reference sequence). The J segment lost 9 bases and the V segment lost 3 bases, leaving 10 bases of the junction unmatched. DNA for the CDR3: TGCGCCAGCAGTGATCCGGGACTAGGGGCGTTTGAGCAGTTCTTC. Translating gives CASSDPGLGAFEQFF.

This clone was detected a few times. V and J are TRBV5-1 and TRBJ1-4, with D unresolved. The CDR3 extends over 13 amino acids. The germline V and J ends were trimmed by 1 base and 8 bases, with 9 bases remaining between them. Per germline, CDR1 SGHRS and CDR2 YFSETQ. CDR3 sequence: CASSLRPQEKLFF. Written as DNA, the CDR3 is TGCGCCAGCAGCTTGAGGCCGCAAGAAAAACTGTTTTTT.

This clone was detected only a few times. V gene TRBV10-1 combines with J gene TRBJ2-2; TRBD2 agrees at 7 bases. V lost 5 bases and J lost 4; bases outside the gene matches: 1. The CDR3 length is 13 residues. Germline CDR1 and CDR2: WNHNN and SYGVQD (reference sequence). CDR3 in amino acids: CASSPGGTGELFF. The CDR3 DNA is TGCGCCAGCAGTCCGGGGGGCACCGGGGAGCTGTTTTTT.

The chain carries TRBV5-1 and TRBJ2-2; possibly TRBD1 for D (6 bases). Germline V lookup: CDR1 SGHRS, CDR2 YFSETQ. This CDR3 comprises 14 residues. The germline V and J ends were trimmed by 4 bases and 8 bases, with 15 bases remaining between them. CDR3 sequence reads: CASSPGPDRGELFF. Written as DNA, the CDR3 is TGCGCCAGCAGCCCGGGACCGGACAGAGGGGAGCTGTTTTTT.

CDR3: CASSPLYRDRENIQYF. The CDR3 DNA follows: TGTGCCAGCTCACCACTGTACAGGGACCGTGAAAACATTCAGTACTTC. The rearrangement links TRBV18 to TRBJ2-4; tentative D call: TRBD1 (6 bases). The V and J ends lost 1 base and 5 bases respectively, with 15 bases between them. Per germline, CDR1 KGHSH and CDR2 LQKENI. The CDR3 consists of 16 residues.

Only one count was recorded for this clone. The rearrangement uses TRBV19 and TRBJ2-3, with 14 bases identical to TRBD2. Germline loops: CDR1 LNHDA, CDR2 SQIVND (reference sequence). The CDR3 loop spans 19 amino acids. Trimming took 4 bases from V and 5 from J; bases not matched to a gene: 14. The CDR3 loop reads CASSRRGRGLAGVLDTQYF. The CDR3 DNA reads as TGTGCCAGTAGTAGGAGGGGTCGGGGACTAGCGGGAGTTTTAGATACGCAGTATTTT.

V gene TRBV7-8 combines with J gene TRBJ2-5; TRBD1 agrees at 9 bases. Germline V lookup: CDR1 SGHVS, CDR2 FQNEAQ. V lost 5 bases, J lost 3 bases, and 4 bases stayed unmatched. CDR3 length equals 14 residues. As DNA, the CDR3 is TGTGCCAGCAGCCCCGGGACAGGGAAAGAGACCCAGTACTTC. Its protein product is CASSPGTGKETQYF.

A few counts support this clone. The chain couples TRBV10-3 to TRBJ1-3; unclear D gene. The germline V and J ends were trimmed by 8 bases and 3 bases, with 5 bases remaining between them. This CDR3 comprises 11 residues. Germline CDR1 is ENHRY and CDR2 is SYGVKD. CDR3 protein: CAILGGNTIYF. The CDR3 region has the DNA TGTGCCATCTTGGGTGGAAACACCATATATTTT.

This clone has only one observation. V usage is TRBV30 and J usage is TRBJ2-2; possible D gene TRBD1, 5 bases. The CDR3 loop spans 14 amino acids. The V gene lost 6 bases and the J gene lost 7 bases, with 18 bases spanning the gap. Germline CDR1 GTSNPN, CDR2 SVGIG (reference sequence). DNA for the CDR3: TGTGCCTGTGGGGCGGTGGGGTTAAGCGGGGAGCTGTTTTTT. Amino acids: CACGAVGLSGELFF.

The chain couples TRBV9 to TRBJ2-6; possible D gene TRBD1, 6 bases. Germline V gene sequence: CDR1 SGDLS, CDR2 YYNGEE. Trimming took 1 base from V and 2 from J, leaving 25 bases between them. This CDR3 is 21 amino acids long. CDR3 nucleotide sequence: TGTGCCAGCAGCGTACACCGGATGACAGGTCCCTATGGAACTGGGGCCAACGTCCTGACTTTC. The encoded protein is CASSVHRMTGPYGTGANVLTF. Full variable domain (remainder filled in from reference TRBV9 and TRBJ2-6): DSGVTQTPKHLITATGQRVTLRCSPRSGDLSVYWYQQSLDQGLQFLIQYYNGEERAKGNILERFSAQQFPDLHSELNLSSLELGDSALYFCASSVHRMTGPYGTGANVLTFGAGSRLTVL.

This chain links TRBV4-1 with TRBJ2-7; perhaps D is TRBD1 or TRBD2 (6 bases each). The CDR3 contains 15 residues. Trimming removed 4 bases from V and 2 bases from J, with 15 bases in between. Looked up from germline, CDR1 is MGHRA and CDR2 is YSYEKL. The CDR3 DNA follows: TGCGCCAGCAGCCCCACAAGGGGGAGGACCTACGAGCAGTACTTC. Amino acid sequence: CASSPTRGRTYEQYF.

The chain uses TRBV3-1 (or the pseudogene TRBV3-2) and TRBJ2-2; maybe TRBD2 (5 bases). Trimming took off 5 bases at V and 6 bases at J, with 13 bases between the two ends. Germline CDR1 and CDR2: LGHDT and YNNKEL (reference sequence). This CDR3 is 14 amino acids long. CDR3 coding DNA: TGTGCCAGCAGCGGTGGACTGAGCCCCGGGGAGCTGTTTTTT. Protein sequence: CASSGGLSPGELFF.

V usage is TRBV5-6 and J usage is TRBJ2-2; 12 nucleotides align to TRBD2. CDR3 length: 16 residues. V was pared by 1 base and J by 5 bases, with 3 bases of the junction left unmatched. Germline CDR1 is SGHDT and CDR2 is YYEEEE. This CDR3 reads CASSLLAGGRTGELFF. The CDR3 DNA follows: TGTGCCAGCAGCTTGCTAGCGGGAGGGAGAACCGGGGAGCTGTTTTTT.

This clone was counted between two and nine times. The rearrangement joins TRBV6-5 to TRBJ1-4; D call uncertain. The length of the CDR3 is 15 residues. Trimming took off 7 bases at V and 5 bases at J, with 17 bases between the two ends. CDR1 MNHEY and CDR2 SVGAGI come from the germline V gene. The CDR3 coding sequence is TGTGCCAGCAAACCCTCAGAAGGAAACAATGAAAAACTGTTTTTT. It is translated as CASKPSEGNNEKLFF.

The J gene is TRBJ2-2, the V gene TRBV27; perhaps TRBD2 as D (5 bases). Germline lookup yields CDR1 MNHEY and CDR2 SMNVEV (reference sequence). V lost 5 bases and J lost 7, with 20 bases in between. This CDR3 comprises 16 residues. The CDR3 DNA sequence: TGTGCCAGCAGTCGACCTAGGCCAGGAGAGGGCGGGGAGCTGTTTTTT. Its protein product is CASSRPRPGEGGELFF.

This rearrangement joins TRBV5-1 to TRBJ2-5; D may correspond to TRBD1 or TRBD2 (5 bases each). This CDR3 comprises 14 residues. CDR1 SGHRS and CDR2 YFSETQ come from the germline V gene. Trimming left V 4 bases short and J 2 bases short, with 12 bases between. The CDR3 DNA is TGCGCCAGCAGCCACGGGACGCTACAAGAGACCCAGTACTTC. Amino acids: CASSHGTLQETQYF.

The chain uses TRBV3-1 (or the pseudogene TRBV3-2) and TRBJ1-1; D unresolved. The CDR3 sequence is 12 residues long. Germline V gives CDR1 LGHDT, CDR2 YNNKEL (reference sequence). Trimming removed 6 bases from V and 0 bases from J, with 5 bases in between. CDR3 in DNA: TGTGCCAGCAGGCCGATGAACACTGAAGCTTTCTTT. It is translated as CASRPMNTEAFF.

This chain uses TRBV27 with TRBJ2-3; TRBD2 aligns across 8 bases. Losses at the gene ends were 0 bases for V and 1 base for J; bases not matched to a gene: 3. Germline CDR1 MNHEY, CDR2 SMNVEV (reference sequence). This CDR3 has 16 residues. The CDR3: CASSLSNGGGTDTQYF. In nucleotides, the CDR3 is TGTGCCAGCAGTTTATCGAACGGGGGGGGCACAGATACGCAGTATTTT.

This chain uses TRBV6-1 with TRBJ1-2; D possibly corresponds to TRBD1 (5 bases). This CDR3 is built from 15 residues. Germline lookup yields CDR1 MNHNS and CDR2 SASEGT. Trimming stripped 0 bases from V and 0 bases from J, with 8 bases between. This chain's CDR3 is CASSEAPGPNYGYTF. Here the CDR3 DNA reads TGTGCCAGCAGTGAAGCACCGGGACCTAACTATGGCTACACCTTC.

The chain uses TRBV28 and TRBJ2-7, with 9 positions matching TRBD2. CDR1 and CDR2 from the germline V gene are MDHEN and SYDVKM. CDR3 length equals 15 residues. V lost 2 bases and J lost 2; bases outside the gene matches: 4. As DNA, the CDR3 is TGTGCCAGCAGTTTAGGAGCGGGGGGAACCTACGAGCAGTACTTC. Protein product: CASSLGAGGTYEQYF.

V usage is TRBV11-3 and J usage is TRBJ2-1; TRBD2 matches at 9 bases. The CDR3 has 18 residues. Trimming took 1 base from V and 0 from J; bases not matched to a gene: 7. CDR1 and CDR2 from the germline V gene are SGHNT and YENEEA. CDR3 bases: TGTGCCAGCAGCTTAGGGGCTAGCGGGGCGAGCTCCTACAATGAGCAGTTCTTC. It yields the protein CASSLGASGASSYNEQFF.

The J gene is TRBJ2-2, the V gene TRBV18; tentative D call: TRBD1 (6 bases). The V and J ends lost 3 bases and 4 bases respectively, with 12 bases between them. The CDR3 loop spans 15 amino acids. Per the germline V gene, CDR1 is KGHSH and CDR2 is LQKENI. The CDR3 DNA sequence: TGTGCCAGCTCACCTCAGGGGCCGGGCACCGGGGAGCTGTTTTTT. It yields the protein CASSPQGPGTGELFF.

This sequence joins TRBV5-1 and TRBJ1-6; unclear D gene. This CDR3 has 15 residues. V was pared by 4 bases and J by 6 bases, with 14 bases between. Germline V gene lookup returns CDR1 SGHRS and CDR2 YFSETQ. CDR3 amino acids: CASSGQAPRNSPLHF. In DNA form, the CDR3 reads TGCGCCAGCAGCGGGCAGGCACCACGTAATTCACCCCTCCACTTT.

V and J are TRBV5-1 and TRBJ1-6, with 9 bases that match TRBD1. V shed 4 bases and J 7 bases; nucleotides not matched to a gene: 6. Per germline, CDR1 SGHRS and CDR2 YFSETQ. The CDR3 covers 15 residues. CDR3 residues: CASSPRTGANSPLHF. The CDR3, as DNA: TGCGCCAGCAGCCCAAGGACAGGGGCCAATTCACCCCTCCACTTT.

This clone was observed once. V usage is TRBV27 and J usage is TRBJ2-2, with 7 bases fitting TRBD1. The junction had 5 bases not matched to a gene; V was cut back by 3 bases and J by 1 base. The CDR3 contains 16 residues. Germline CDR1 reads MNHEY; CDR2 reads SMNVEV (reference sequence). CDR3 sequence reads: CASSLIGTVNTGELFF. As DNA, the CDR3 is TGTGCCAGCAGTTTGATAGGGACAGTGAACACCGGGGAGCTGTTTTTT.

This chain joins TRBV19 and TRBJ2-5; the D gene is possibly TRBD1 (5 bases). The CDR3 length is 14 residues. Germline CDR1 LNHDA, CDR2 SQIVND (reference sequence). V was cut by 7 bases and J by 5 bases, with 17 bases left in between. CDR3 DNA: TGTGCCAGTATCACACCCCCAGGGTGGGAGACCCAGTACTTC. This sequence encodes CASITPPGWETQYF. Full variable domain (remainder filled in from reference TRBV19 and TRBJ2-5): DGGITQSPKYLFRKEGQNVTLSCEQNLNHDAMYWYRQDPGQGLRLIYYSQIVNDFQKGDIAEGYSVSREKKESFPLTVTSAQKNPTAFYLCASITPPGWETQYFGPGTRLLVL.

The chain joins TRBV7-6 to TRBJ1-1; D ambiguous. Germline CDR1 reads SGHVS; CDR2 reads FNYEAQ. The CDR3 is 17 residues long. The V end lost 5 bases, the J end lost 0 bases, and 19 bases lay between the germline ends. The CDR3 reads CASSLGLQGPMNTEAFF. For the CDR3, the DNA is TGTGCCAGCAGCCTCGGTCTTCAAGGTCCTATGAACACTGAAGCTTTCTTT.

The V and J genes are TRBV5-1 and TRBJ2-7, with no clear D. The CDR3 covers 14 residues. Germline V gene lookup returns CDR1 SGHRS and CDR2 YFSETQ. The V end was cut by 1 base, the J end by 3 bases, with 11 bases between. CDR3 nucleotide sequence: TGCGCCAGCAGCTTGCCGCAGGTCGGCTACGAGCAGTACTTC. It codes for CASSLPQVGYEQYF.

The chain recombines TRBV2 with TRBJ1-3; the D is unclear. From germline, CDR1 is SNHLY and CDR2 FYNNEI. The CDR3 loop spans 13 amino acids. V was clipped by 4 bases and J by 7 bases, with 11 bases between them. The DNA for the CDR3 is TGTGCCAGCAGTGGGGCGAGGACTAACACCATATATTTT. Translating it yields CASSGARTNTIYF.

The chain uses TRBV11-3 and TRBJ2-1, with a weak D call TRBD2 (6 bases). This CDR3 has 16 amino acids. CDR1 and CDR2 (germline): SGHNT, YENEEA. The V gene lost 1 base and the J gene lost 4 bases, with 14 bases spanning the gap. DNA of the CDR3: TGTGCCAGCAGCTTAGCGGCGGGACCCATATACAATGAGCAGTTCTTC. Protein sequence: CASSLAAGPIYNEQFF.

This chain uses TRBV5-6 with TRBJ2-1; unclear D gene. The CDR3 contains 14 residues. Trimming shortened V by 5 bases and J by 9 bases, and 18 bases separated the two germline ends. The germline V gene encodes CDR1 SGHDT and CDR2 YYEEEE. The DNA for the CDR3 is TGTGCCAGCAGTAAGAAGATTAGCTGGGGTGAGCAGTTCTTC. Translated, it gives CASSKKISWGEQFF.

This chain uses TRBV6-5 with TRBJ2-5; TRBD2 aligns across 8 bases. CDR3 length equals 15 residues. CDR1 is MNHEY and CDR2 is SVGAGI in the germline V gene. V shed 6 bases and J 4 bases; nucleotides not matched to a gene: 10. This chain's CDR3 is CASRQTYGGAETQYF. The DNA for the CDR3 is TGTGCCAGCAGGCAGACTTACGGGGGGGCAGAGACCCAGTACTTC.